These 18 T cell receptor beta chains came from one sample sequenced in a study of cytomegalovirus exposure and HLA in healthy donors. PCR employed 60 Vbeta and 13 Jbeta primers. Clones were sequenced by immunoSEQ multiplex PCR, and TCRdb holds only the in-frame ones, with some missing. The sample lists around 93,000 clones, around four fifths seen once, with about 3% in the top ten. Sequencing used PBMCs. Receptors were obtained from a woman in her thirties or forties in good health and CMV-seronegative.

This chain uses TRBV25-1 with TRBJ2-7; D might be TRBD1 (5 bases). The ends were cut back, 4 bases at V and 10 bases at J, with 17 bases in the middle. From germline, CDR1 is MGHDK and CDR2 SYGVNS. The CDR3 runs to 13 residues. DNA for the CDR3: TGTGCCAGCAGTGCCTCCCCAGGGCTCGAACAGTACTTC. Its protein product is CASSASPGLEQYF.

This clone was counted between two and nine times. This sequence joins TRBV18 and TRBJ1-2; D possibly corresponds to TRBD1 (6 bases). The CDR3 has 16 amino acids. The germline V and J ends were trimmed by 3 bases and 6 bases, with 20 bases remaining between them. Germline assignment: CDR1 KGHSH and CDR2 LQKENI. The DNA of the CDR3 is TGTGCCAGCTCACCCTTACCGGACAGCCAAAGTGATGGCTACACCTTC. This codes for CASSPLPDSQSDGYTF. The full variable domain, in which reference TRBV18 and TRBJ1-2 provide the parts outside the CDR3, is NAGVMQNPRHLVRRRGQEARLRCSPMKGHSHVYWYRQLPEEGLKFMVYLQKENIIDESGMPKERFSAEFPKEGPSILRIQQVVRGDSAAYFCASSPLPDSQSDGYTFGSGTRLTVV.

CDR3 region: CASSEQGTNEQFF. CDR3 sequence (DNA): TGTGCCAGCAGTGAACAGGGGACCAATGAGCAGTTCTTC. The J gene is TRBJ2-1, the V gene TRBV6-4; TRBD1 agrees at 7 bases. The germline V gene encodes CDR1 MRHNA and CDR2 SNTAGT. The V segment lost 3 bases and the J segment 6 bases; nucleotides outside the gene matches: 2. The CDR3 totals 13 residues.

This sequence joins TRBV10-2 and TRBJ2-2, with 9 bases that match TRBD2. This CDR3 spans 15 amino acids. Trimming took 4 bases from V and 6 from J; bases not matched to a gene: 6. Per the germline V gene, CDR1 is WSHSY and CDR2 is SAAADI. In DNA, the CDR3 is TGCGCCAGCAGTGGTAGGACTAGCGTGTCCGGGGAGCTGTTTTTT. Translation: CASSGRTSVSGELFF.

The gene calls are TRBV9 and TRBJ2-1; 10 bases align to TRBD1. Trimming removed 4 bases from V and 7 bases from J; junction bases left unmatched: 11. The germline V gene has CDR1 SGDLS and CDR2 YYNGEE. The CDR3 covers 16 residues. Here the CDR3 reads CASSSHSGTGVNEQFF. The CDR3 DNA sequence: TGTGCCAGCAGCTCTCACTCCGGGACAGGGGTGAATGAGCAGTTCTTC.

This clone showed up just a few times. The rearrangement joins TRBV7-6 to TRBJ2-7, with 12 positions matching TRBD1. J was trimmed by 1 base and V by 4 bases; bases with no gene match: 11. The CDR3 spans 18 residues. Germline lookup yields CDR1 SGHVS and CDR2 FNYEAQ. The CDR3 DNA follows: TGTGCCAGCAGCTCCGTCCCGGGACAGGGGGCGAGGTCCTACGAGCAGTACTTC. It specifies CASSSVPGQGARSYEQYF.

V usage is TRBV19 and J usage is TRBJ2-1; 13 bases line up with TRBD2. Germline-derived CDR1 and CDR2 are LNHDA and SQIVND (reference sequence). The CDR3 is 16 amino acids. Trimming removed 4 bases from V and 4 bases from J; junction bases left unmatched: 4. The CDR3 protein is CASSNKLAGGYNEQFF. CDR3 coding DNA: TGTGCCAGTAGTAATAAACTAGCGGGGGGGTACAATGAGCAGTTCTTC.

This chain joins TRBV6-5 and TRBJ2-7; D gene uncertain. Germline loops: CDR1 MNHEY, CDR2 SVGAGI. The length of the CDR3 is 12 residues. V was cut by 6 bases and J by 5 bases, with 11 bases left in between. Here the CDR3 reads CASRSSRDEQYF. CDR3 nucleotide sequence: TGTGCCAGCAGATCCTCCCGGGACGAGCAGTACTTC.

This sequence joins TRBV2 and TRBJ1-4; weak D call: TRBD1 (6 bases). Germline V gives CDR1 SNHLY, CDR2 FYNNEI. Trimming left V 7 bases short and J 4 bases short, with 16 bases between. The CDR3 sequence is 15 residues long. CDR3 nucleotide sequence: TGTGCCAGCACCCAGCCGGGACATATTAATGAAAAACTGTTTTTT. Translated: CASTQPGHINEKLFF.

This clone has more than one count but fewer than ten. The rearrangement links TRBV6-1 to TRBJ1-5; D is unclear. Germline CDR1 reads MNHNS; CDR2 reads SASEGT. The V and J ends lost 6 bases and 1 base respectively, with 10 bases between them. The CDR3 is 14 amino acids. CDR3 sequence reads: CASRAVQSNQPQHF. DNA of the CDR3: TGTGCCAGCAGGGCAGTTCAGAGCAATCAGCCCCAGCATTTT.

This chain links TRBV27 with TRBJ2-3; 13 nucleotides line up with TRBD2. The CDR3 sequence is 16 residues long. Per germline, CDR1 MNHEY and CDR2 SMNVEV (reference sequence). Trimming removed 0 bases from V and 4 bases from J; junction bases left unmatched: 1. The CDR3 region is CASSLSTSGRADTQYF. In DNA, the CDR3 is TGTGCCAGCAGTTTATCAACTAGCGGGAGGGCAGATACGCAGTATTTT.

V gene TRBV5-5 combines with J gene TRBJ2-1, with 7 nucleotides matching TRBD2. J was trimmed by 5 bases and V by 2 bases; bases with no gene match: 7. Looked up from germline, CDR1 is SGHKS and CDR2 is YYEKEE (reference sequence). The CDR3 is 15 residues long. The CDR3: CASSLVQGGHNEQFF. The CDR3 DNA is TGTGCCAGCAGCTTAGTCCAGGGAGGGCACAATGAGCAGTTCTTC.

The rearrangement uses TRBV9 and TRBJ2-1; the match to TRBD2 covers 15 bases. The CDR3 length is 20 residues. The J segment lost 0 bases and the V segment lost 7 bases, leaving 14 bases of the junction unmatched. The germline gives CDR1 SGDLS, CDR2 YYNGEE. CDR3 sequence reads: CASGRKSGTSGRISYNEQFF. The CDR3 region has the DNA TGTGCCAGCGGGAGGAAATCCGGGACTAGCGGGAGGATCTCCTACAATGAGCAGTTCTTC.

This clone was seen a handful of times. The chain joins TRBV5-4 to TRBJ2-7; tentative D call: TRBD2 (6 bases). Trimming removed 6 bases from V and 0 bases from J, with 13 bases in between. This CDR3 region has 14 residues. The germline CDR1 and CDR2 sequences are SGHNT and YYREEE (reference sequence). In DNA form, the CDR3 reads TGTGCCAGCACCGACGGAGGGAGCTCCTACGAGCAGTACTTC. Its protein product is CASTDGGSSYEQYF.

The J gene is TRBJ1-4, the V gene TRBV28, with 9 nucleotides matching TRBD1. Germline trimming cut 3 bases from V and 7 bases from J; bases unmatched to any gene: 9. In germline, CDR1 is MDHEN, CDR2 SYDVKM. The CDR3 runs 16 residues. For the CDR3, the DNA is TGTGCCAGCAGTTTTTTGGGGACAGGGAATATTGAAAAACTGTTTTTT. Translating it yields CASSFLGTGNIEKLFF.

This clone turned up a few times. This sequence joins TRBV6-5 and TRBJ2-1; no firm D call. With 4 bases removed from V and 13 bases from J, the gap between germline ends came to 17 bases. Germline V CDR1 and CDR2: MNHEY, SVGAGI. The length of the CDR3 is 13 residues. CDR3 sequence: CASSSQVESFQFF. CDR3 nucleotides: TGTGCCAGCAGTTCCCAGGTAGAAAGCTTCCAGTTCTTC.

This chain connects TRBV5-1 to TRBJ2-2; 9 bases map to TRBD1. V lost 4 bases and J lost 15; bases outside the gene matches: 7. The CDR3 contains 12 residues. The V gene's germline CDR1 is SGHRS and CDR2 YFSETQ. The CDR3 loop reads CASSTRQGGLFF. The CDR3 DNA reads TGCGCCAGCAGCACCCGACAGGGGGGATTGTTTTTT. Together with reference TRBV5-1 and TRBJ2-2, the CDR3 gives the full variable domain: KAGVTQTPRYLIKTRGQQVTLSCSPISGHRSVSWYQQTPGQGLQFLFEYFSETQRNKGNFPGRFSGRQFSNSRSEMNVSTLELGDSALYLCASSTRQGGLFFGEGSRLTVL.

The chain couples TRBV5-1 to TRBJ2-2; TRBD2 matches at 8 bases. The CDR3 spans 15 residues. Losses at the gene ends were 0 bases for V and 7 bases for J; bases not matched to a gene: 5. Germline CDR1 reads SGHRS; CDR2 reads YFSETQ. CDR3 protein: CASSLGPGGRGELFF. The CDR3 DNA sequence: TGCGCCAGCAGCTTGGGACCGGGAGGGCGCGGGGAGCTGTTTTTT.